Presented here are 15 T cell receptor beta chains from one specimen sequenced in a study of Graves' ophthalmopathy and Graves' hyperthyroidism. The study amplified TCR beta CDR3 regions using RNA transcripts. Following a first-round RT-PCR that used HTBI primers, a second-round multiplex PCR was carried out. Each CDR3 protein is one row after TCRdb ran MiXCR on the multiplex PCR reads. The sample lists 500,000 to 700,000 distinct CDR3 sequences, about a fifth seen once, with about 6.6% in the top ten. Sequencing used peripheral blood. The source is a woman between 18 and 29 years old with stable Graves' hyperthyroidism. Some clones in this sample may be carry-over from other donors' samples.

Only a few counts were recorded for this clonotype. The chain employs TRBV28 and TRBJ1-6, with D possibly TRBD1 on 5 matching bases. V lost 5 bases to trimming and J lost 4 bases, with 9 bases between them. CDR1 and CDR2 from the germline V gene are MDHEN and SYDVKM. The CDR3 runs 14 residues. The CDR3 nucleotides read TGTGCCAGCAGTCGTCAGGGTTATAATTCACCCCTCCACTTT. The encoded protein is CASSRQGYNSPLHF.

The chain recombines TRBV20-1 with TRBJ2-7; 7 bases match TRBD2. The junction had 11 bases not matched to a gene; V was cut back by 3 bases and J by 3 bases. Germline V gene lookup returns CDR1 DFQATT and CDR2 SNEGSKA (reference sequence). The CDR3 consists of 15 residues. This CDR3 reads CSARATGLPLYEQYF. The DNA for the CDR3 is TGCAGTGCTAGGGCAACGGGACTACCCCTCTACGAGCAGTACTTC.

This clonotype was found many times. The genes are TRBV6-1 and TRBJ1-5, with D hard to call. Germline V gene lookup returns CDR1 MNHNS and CDR2 SASEGT. There are 16 residues in the CDR3. The V end lost 2 bases, the J end lost 7 bases, and 18 bases lay between the germline ends. Here the CDR3 reads CASSEKRGQANQPQHF. The DNA of the CDR3 is TGTGCCAGCAGTGAAAAGAGAGGCCAGGCTAACCAGCCCCAGCATTTT.

In this sample, this clonotype turned up a few times. The CDR3 DNA follows: TGTGCCTGGACCCAACCGGGACAGGCTTATGGCTACACCTTC. Translating it yields CAWTQPGQAYGYTF. The rearrangement joins TRBV30 to TRBJ1-2; 8 bases fit TRBD1. This CDR3 has 14 residues. Germline assignment: CDR1 GTSNPN and CDR2 SVGIG (reference sequence). With V trimmed by 4 bases and J by 5 bases, 9 bases remained unmatched.

This clonotype was seen many times. The V gene is TRBV2, the J gene TRBJ1-2, with a possible D match to TRBD1 (6 bases). Trimming pared 7 bases from V and 6 bases from J, leaving 15 bases between. Germline loops: CDR1 SNHLY, CDR2 FYNNEI. The CDR3 length is 13 residues. The CDR3 DNA follows: TGTGCCAGCACCCTAAGGGGGGGAGATGGCTACACCTTC. Protein: CASTLRGGDGYTF.

In this sample, this clonotype turned up a few times. The chain joins TRBV11-2 to TRBJ2-7; no firm D call. V lost 2 bases and J lost 5, with 10 bases in between. Germline V CDR1 and CDR2: SGHAT, FQNNGV. The CDR3 spans 13 residues. The CDR3 coding sequence is TGTGCCAGCAGCTTAAAACCTACGCACGAGCAGTACTTC. It yields the protein CASSLKPTHEQYF.

This clonotype was observed a few times. This sequence joins TRBV7-3 and TRBJ1-2; TRBD1 might be the D (6 bases). Germline values: CDR1 SGHTA, CDR2 FQGTGA. V lost 0 bases, J lost 8 bases, and 13 bases lay in between. This CDR3 comprises 14 residues. CDR3 coding DNA: TGTGCCAGCAGCTTAACGGGGGGGGGCCCAGGCTACACCTTC. Translating gives CASSLTGGGPGYTF.

This chain joins TRBV12-3 or TRBV12-4 and TRBJ1-5; no clear D gene. The germline V and J ends were trimmed by 1 base and 6 bases, with 7 bases remaining between them. This CDR3 is built from 13 residues. This CDR3 is CASSLEVPQPQHF. Here the CDR3 DNA reads TGTGCCAGCAGTTTAGAGGTCCCTCAGCCCCAGCATTTT.

This chain links TRBV2 with TRBJ1-2; 10 nucleotides agree with TRBD1. The CDR3 runs to 12 residues. CDR1 is SNHLY and CDR2 is FYNNEI in the germline V gene. V dropped 1 base and J dropped 13; count of bases not matched to a gene: 3. The CDR3 sequence is CASSEVGDRGTF. The CDR3 DNA sequence: TGTGCCAGCAGTGAAGTTGGGGACAGGGGCACCTTC.

This clonotype has a count of ten or more. This sequence joins TRBV12-3 or TRBV12-4 and TRBJ1-2; 7 bases are a match to TRBD1. V gave up 5 bases and J gave up 7 bases; unmatched junction bases: 10. This CDR3 comprises 14 residues. Here the CDR3 reads CASSDRVSDGGYTF. The CDR3 nucleotides are TGTGCCAGCAGTGACAGGGTTTCAGACGGTGGCTACACCTTC.

This clonotype was observed many times. This chain uses TRBV28 with TRBJ2-7; D is unclear. This CDR3 is built from 11 residues. Trimming stripped 3 bases from V and 2 bases from J, with 2 bases between. Per the germline V gene, CDR1 is MDHEN and CDR2 is SYDVKM. The CDR3 DNA sequence: TGTGCCAGCAGTTTCACCTACGAGCAGTACTTC. It is translated as CASSFTYEQYF.

The table lists this clonotype with many counts. At one of its ends the junction is not consistent with the germline gene, which may arise from a read error. The rearrangement joins TRBV11-2 to TRBJ2-7, with 12 positions matching TRBD1. The CDR3 covers 14 residues. Per germline, CDR1 SGHAT and CDR2 FQNNGV. CDR3 coding DNA: TGTGCCAGCAGCTTAGGGGCCCGGGACAGGGGGCTACACTTC. This translates into CASSLGARDRGLHF.

This clonotype was detected many times. The V and J genes are TRBV12-5 and TRBJ1-3; D gene unclear. This CDR3 contains 17 residues. The germline V gene has CDR1 LGHNT and CDR2 FRNRAP. V shed 5 bases and J shed 0 bases, with 17 bases lying between them. In DNA form, the CDR3 reads TGTGCTAGTGGTCCCGACCCAGGCCCCAGCTCTGGAAACACCATATATTTT. It is translated as CASGPDPGPSSGNTIYF.

The V call is TRBV20-1, the J call TRBJ2-7; D is unresolved. This CDR3 spans 13 amino acids. Germline lookup yields CDR1 DFQATT and CDR2 SNEGSKA (reference sequence). The ends were cut back, 3 bases at V and 2 bases at J, with 11 bases in the middle. The CDR3 coding sequence is TGCAGTGCTAGCCTGGCTGATCCCTACGAGCAGTACTTC. Translating gives CSASLADPYEQYF.

This clonotype was seen ten or more times. The chain carries TRBV12-3 or TRBV12-4 and TRBJ1-3; no reliable D call. This CDR3 is 14 amino acids long. Trimming cost V 8 bases and J 3 bases, with 14 bases left between them. The CDR3 DNA sequence: TGTGCCAGCGGCTGGTCGGCTTATGGAAACACCATATATTTT. It codes for CASGWSAYGNTIYF.